The 15 T cell receptor beta chains below come from one sample, sequenced in a study. TCRdb reprocessed the reads with MiXCR, giving one entry per CDR3 protein. The sample has several hundred distinct CDR3 sequences; more than 7% are singletons. What was sequenced was CD4+ T cells from synovial fluid. These receptors all stem from a human donor with rheumatoid arthritis.

Within the sample, this clonotype is medium-sized (0.01 to 0.1%). The chain carries TRBV20-1 and TRBJ2-7, with unresolved D. V lost 5 bases, J lost 1 base, and 9 bases lay in between. The CDR3 contains 12 residues. Germline loops: CDR1 DFQATT, CDR2 SNEGSKA (reference sequence). The CDR3 DNA reads TGCAGTGCTGGCGCGAGATCCTACGAGCAGTACTTC. It specifies CSAGARSYEQYF.

This clonotype is large (0.1 to 1%) within its sample. V gene TRBV7-2 combines with J gene TRBJ2-7; TRBD1 matches 9 bases. Germline V gene data show CDR1 as SGHTA and CDR2 as FQGNSA. Germline trimming cut 4 bases from V and 4 bases from J; bases unmatched to any gene: 5. There are 14 residues in the CDR3. CDR3 DNA sequence: TGTGCCAGCAGCTCGGACAGGGGAGGGTACGAGCAGTACTTC. Translating it yields CASSSDRGGYEQYF. Looking up the rest from reference TRBV7-2 and TRBJ2-7 gives the full variable domain: GAGVSQSPSNKVTEKGKDVELRCDPISGHTALYWYRQSLGQGLEFLIYFQGNSAPDKSGLPSDRFSAERTGGSVSTLTIQRTQQEDSAVYLCASSSDRGGYEQYFGPGTRLTVT.

This clonotype ranks as medium-sized. This chain uses TRBV5-6 with TRBJ2-7; 8 positions agree with TRBD2. Germline CDR1 reads SGHDT; CDR2 reads YYEEEE. With V trimmed by 2 bases and J by 3 bases, 4 bases remained unmatched. The CDR3 runs to 14 residues. CDR3 in DNA: TGTGCCAGCAGCTTCGGTCGGGAGGGCTACGAGCAGTACTTC. Encoded protein: CASSFGREGYEQYF.

This clonotype is large. This sequence joins TRBV7-9 and TRBJ1-2; D is unclear. The CDR3 contains 14 residues. Germline-derived CDR1 and CDR2 are SEHNR and FQNEAQ (reference sequence). Trimming removed 5 bases from V and 6 bases from J, with 16 bases in between. CDR3 sequence: CASSPNSRVDGYTF. The CDR3 bases are TGTGCCAGCAGCCCCAATTCACGTGTAGATGGCTACACCTTC.

In this sample, this clonotype is large (0.1 to 1%). The chain couples TRBV7-9 to TRBJ1-4; TRBD1 is a possible D gene (6 bases). V was clipped by 5 bases and J by 0 bases, with 13 bases between them. CDR1 and CDR2 (germline): SEHNR, FQNEAQ (reference sequence). This CDR3 contains 16 residues. As DNA, the CDR3 is TGTGCCAGCAGCCCTGGACAGACATCAACTAATGAAAAACTGTTTTTT. It encodes CASSPGQTSTNEKLFF.

This clonotype is categorized as medium-sized. The chain has TRBV6-5 and TRBJ2-6, with D perhaps assigned TRBD1 or TRBD2 (5 bases each). The CDR3 has 15 amino acids. V shed 10 bases and J shed 2 bases, with 15 bases lying between them. CDR1 and CDR2 (germline): MNHEY, SVGAGI. The CDR3 DNA is TGTGCCACCAATCCCGGGGCGACTGGGGCCAACGTCCTGACTTTC. Translation: CATNPGATGANVLTF.

This clonotype is labeled as medium-sized. V and J are TRBV9 and TRBJ2-7; 9 bases agree with TRBD1. Germline V CDR1 and CDR2: SGDLS, YYNGEE. The CDR3 covers 15 residues. J gave up 2 bases and V 3 bases, and 6 bases lay outside the gene matches. CDR3 sequence (DNA): TGTGCCAGCAGCGAGGGGACAGGGAGGGCCTACGAGCAGTACTTC. Its protein is CASSEGTGRAYEQYF.

This clonotype was detected many times. The chain couples TRBV12-3 or TRBV12-4 to TRBJ2-1; 12 nucleotides match TRBD2. The V segment lost 6 bases and the J segment 3 bases; nucleotides outside the gene matches: 6. The CDR3 runs 16 residues. The CDR3 is CASSYGTSGFYNEQFF. The CDR3 coding sequence is TGTGCCAGCAGCTACGGGACTAGCGGGTTCTACAATGAGCAGTTCTTC.

This clonotype is deemed large. The chain employs TRBV10-3 and TRBJ2-3; 8 bases agree with TRBD1. The ends lost 6 bases at V and 5 bases at J; junction bases unmatched: 7. The CDR3 has 14 amino acids. CDR1 is ENHRY and CDR2 is SYGVKD in the germline V gene. Here the CDR3 DNA reads TGTGCCATCAGGGGCGCAGGGGGCATAGATACGCAGTATTTT. Protein product: CAIRGAGGIDTQYF.

By frequency in the sample, this clonotype is hyperexpanded (1% or more). The rearrangement links TRBV11-2 to TRBJ2-3; TRBD2 is a possible D gene (5 bases). This CDR3 contains 15 residues. The germline CDR1 and CDR2 sequences are SGHAT and FQNNGV. V lost 2 bases, J lost 6 bases, and 15 bases lay in between. This CDR3 is CASSLIERVWDTQYF. In nucleotides, the CDR3 is TGTGCCAGCAGCTTAATAGAGAGGGTTTGGGATACGCAGTATTTT. The full variable domain, with the rest looked up from reference TRBV11-2 and TRBJ2-3, is EAGVAQSPRYKIIEKRQSVAFWCNPISGHATLYWYQQILGQGPKLLIQFQNNGVVDDSQLPKDRFSAERLKGVDSTLKIQPAKLEDSAVYLCASSLIERVWDTQYFGPGTRLTVL.

Relative to its sample, this clonotype is large. The chain links TRBV2 to TRBJ1-1; tentative D call: TRBD1 (5 bases). CDR3 length equals 15 residues. With 6 bases removed from V and 4 bases from J, the gap between germline ends came to 18 bases. CDR1 and CDR2 (germline): SNHLY, FYNNEI. This CDR3 is CASSRDSSRGTEAFF. CDR3 DNA sequence: TGTGCCAGCAGCCGGGACTCTAGTAGGGGCACTGAAGCTTTCTTT.

This clonotype has just a few counts. The gene calls are TRBV7-2 and TRBJ2-2; 8 bases agree with TRBD2. Germline loops: CDR1 SGHTA, CDR2 FQGNSA. After removal of 2 bases from V and 3 bases from J, the junction contained 5 bases not matched to a gene. CDR3 size: 16 residues. The CDR3 protein is CASSLSAGGYTGELFF. CDR3 bases: TGTGCCAGCAGCTTATCCGCGGGAGGTTACACCGGGGAGCTGTTTTTT.

This clonotype is termed medium-sized. The chain uses TRBV19 and TRBJ2-1, with TRBD2 matching over 8 bases. Unmatched junction bases numbered 10, after V lost 9 bases and J lost 6 bases. Germline V gene sequence: CDR1 LNHDA, CDR2 SQIVND (reference sequence). The CDR3 contains 14 residues. Here the CDR3 reads CASHTGTRGNEQFF. Written as DNA, the CDR3 is TGTGCCAGCCACACCGGGACTAGAGGCAATGAGCAGTTCTTC.

V and J are TRBV7-2 and TRBJ2-3, with a tentative D call TRBD2 (6 bases). The V gene's germline CDR1 is SGHTA and CDR2 FQGNSA. Trimming shortened V by 5 bases and J by 6 bases, and 18 bases separated the two germline ends. The CDR3 is made up of 15 amino acids. The DNA for the CDR3 is TGTGCCAGCAGCAACGGGGAGCTACGGGGGGATACGCAGTATTTT. This codes for CASSNGELRGDTQYF.

By its share, this clonotype is medium-sized. J is TRBJ2-1 and V is TRBV19; D may be TRBD1 or TRBD2 (5 bases each). This CDR3 contains 17 residues. Trimming shortened V by 1 base and J by 9 bases, and 22 bases separated the two germline ends. Germline V lookup: CDR1 LNHDA, CDR2 SQIVND (reference sequence). The CDR3 is CASSIAVGTKGVPEQFF. CDR3 coding DNA: TGTGCCAGTAGTATAGCCGTCGGGACCAAAGGGGTCCCTGAGCAGTTCTTC.